Listed here are 21 T cell receptor beta chains from one sample, sequenced in a study of cytomegalovirus exposure and HLA in healthy donors. PCR involved 60 Vbeta and 13 Jbeta primers. Libraries were prepared by immunoSEQ multiplex PCR; TCRdb keeps only in-frame clonotypes and omits some of them. The sample records some 86,000 clones, 67% being singletons. Material: PBMCs. The source is a man in his thirties or forties in good health and CMV-seronegative.

This clone was observed a few times. The CDR3 reads CASSLGRGTGGQHF. The DNA for the CDR3 is TGTGCCAGCAGCTTGGGACGTGGGACAGGCGGCCAGCATTTT. The V gene is TRBV5-6, the J gene TRBJ1-5, with TRBD1 matching 8 bases. CDR1 SGHDT and CDR2 YYEEEE come from the germline V gene. CDR3 length: 14 residues. The J segment lost 12 bases and the V segment lost 0 bases, leaving 8 bases of the junction unmatched.

The rearrangement uses TRBV4-1 and TRBJ1-6; 10 nucleotides match TRBD1. This CDR3 contains 18 residues. The trim removed 1 base at V and 4 bases at J, leaving 7 bases unmatched. Germline CDR1 is MGHRA and CDR2 is YSYEKL. DNA for the CDR3: TGCGCCAGCAGCCAAGGGGGGACAGGGGTCAATTATAATTCACCCCTCCACTTT. This translates into CASSQGGTGVNYNSPLHF.

The chain joins TRBV28 to TRBJ1-2, with a possible D match to TRBD1 (5 bases). Trimming left V 4 bases short and J 1 base short, with 16 bases between. There are 16 residues in the CDR3. The V gene's germline CDR1 is MDHEN and CDR2 SYDVKM. The CDR3 is CASSSARTGGNYGYTF. The DNA of the CDR3 is TGTGCCAGCAGTTCGGCCCGGACGGGGGGTAACTATGGCTACACCTTC.

This clone has only a few counts. The CDR3 region is CASSRMDSSTEAFF. For the CDR3, the DNA is TGTGCCAGCAGCCGAATGGACAGCAGCACTGAAGCTTTCTTT. This chain links TRBV5-4 with TRBJ1-1, with D tentatively TRBD1 (6 bases). CDR3 length equals 14 residues. Looked up from germline, CDR1 is SGHNT and CDR2 is YYREEE (reference sequence). V was shortened by 4 bases and J by 4 bases, with 14 bases between the two germline ends. The variable domain in full, completed from reference TRBV5-4 and TRBJ1-1, reads ETGVTQSPTHLIKTRGQQVTLRCSSQSGHNTVSWYQQALGQGPQFIFQYYREEENGRGNFPPRFSGLQFPNYSSELNVNALELDDSALYLCASSRMDSSTEAFFGQGTRLTVV.

The chain has TRBV2 and TRBJ2-7; D not certain. Trimming took 7 bases from V and 4 from J, leaving 11 bases between them. Germline CDR1 SNHLY, CDR2 FYNNEI. The CDR3 loop spans 12 amino acids. Here the CDR3 DNA reads TGTGCCAGCAACGTCGGTATTTACGAGCAGTACTTC. The encoded protein is CASNVGIYEQYF.

This clone was seen only a few times. The CDR3 DNA follows: TGTGCCAGCAGCCGGACAGGGGGGAGTACCAATCAGCCCCAGCATTTT. Translated: CASSRTGGSTNQPQHF. This chain links TRBV28 with TRBJ1-5; 10 nucleotides match TRBD1. The CDR3 totals 16 residues. CDR1 is MDHEN, CDR2 SYDVKM, per germline. V shed 6 bases, J shed 3 bases, and the junction held 8 bases outside the gene matches.

J is TRBJ1-5 and V is TRBV30; 7 bases agree with TRBD1. There are 14 residues in the CDR3. Germline-derived CDR1 and CDR2 are GTSNPN and SVGIG (reference sequence). J lost 2 bases, V lost 5 bases, and 6 bases had no gene match. CDR3 sequence: CAWGRGQGNQPQHF. CDR3 DNA sequence: TGTGCCTGGGGAAGGGGGCAGGGCAATCAGCCCCAGCATTTT.

The V gene is TRBV6-5, the J gene TRBJ1-1; D is unresolved. Germline CDR1 reads MNHEY; CDR2 reads SVGAGI. The V gene lost 5 bases and the J gene lost 4 bases, with 14 bases spanning the gap. CDR3 length: 14 amino acids. The CDR3 DNA sequence: TGTGCCAGCAGTCCTGACTTCTTCCGCACTGAAGCTTTCTTT. Translating gives CASSPDFFRTEAFF.

The chain carries TRBV5-1 and TRBJ2-1; D may be TRBD1 (7 bases). In germline, CDR1 is SGHRS, CDR2 YFSETQ. Trimming took 6 bases from V and 6 from J, leaving 16 bases between them. This CDR3 comprises 14 residues. CDR3 DNA sequence: TGCGCCAGCACGGACTACAGGGGAAGCAATGAGCAGTTCTTC. Translating it yields CASTDYRGSNEQFF.

The gene calls are TRBV6-1 and TRBJ1-4, with D possibly matching TRBD1 (6 bases). V was shortened by 1 base and J by 7 bases, with 10 bases between the two germline ends. The germline V gene has CDR1 MNHNS and CDR2 SASEGT. This CDR3 region has 14 residues. The CDR3 sequence: CASSEGRGGEKLFF. The CDR3 DNA follows: TGTGCCAGCAGTGAAGGCCGAGGGGGTGAAAAACTGTTTTTT.

The rearrangement joins TRBV4-3 to TRBJ1-2; the D is unclear. Germline V gene data show CDR1 as LGHNA and CDR2 as YSLEER. The V end was cut by 4 bases, the J end by 4 bases, with 7 bases between. The CDR3 totals 12 residues. CDR3 amino acids: CASSPSGYGYTF. The CDR3 nucleotides are TGCGCCAGCAGCCCGTCGGGCTATGGCTACACCTTC.

The genes are TRBV19 and TRBJ1-1; TRBD1 agrees at 9 bases. The CDR3 totals 14 residues. The germline CDR1 and CDR2 sequences are LNHDA and SQIVND (reference sequence). Trimming took 7 bases from V and 6 from J; bases not matched to a gene: 9. CDR3 sequence reads: CASIDRDRVAEAFF. In nucleotides, the CDR3 is TGTGCCAGTATTGACCGGGACAGGGTCGCTGAAGCTTTCTTT.

This chain links TRBV27 with TRBJ2-1, with TRBD2 matching over 7 bases. Germline lookup yields CDR1 MNHEY and CDR2 SMNVEV (reference sequence). CDR3 length: 14 amino acids. With 0 bases clipped from V and 7 bases from J, the junction kept 3 bases outside the gene matches. Written as DNA, the CDR3 is TGTGCCAGCAGTTTATCCGGGAGGATTAATGAGCAGTTCTTC. Its protein product is CASSLSGRINEQFF.

The chain has TRBV19 and TRBJ1-3; D is perhaps TRBD1 (5 bases). This CDR3 comprises 16 residues. Germline CDR1 LNHDA, CDR2 SQIVND (reference sequence). V was shortened by 3 bases and J by 0 bases, with 12 bases between the two germline ends. For the CDR3, the DNA is TGTGCCAGTAGTATGGACGGGGGTTTCTCTGGAAACACCATATATTTT. Encoded protein: CASSMDGGFSGNTIYF.

The chain combines TRBV27 with TRBJ2-7, with TRBD2 matching 8 bases. The CDR3 is 14 amino acids. The germline V gene has CDR1 MNHEY and CDR2 SMNVEV (reference sequence). The V segment lost 7 bases and the J segment 2 bases; nucleotides outside the gene matches: 7. The CDR3 DNA reads TGTGCCAGCACCGATGGACTAGCACCCTACGAGCAGTACTTC. Its translation: CASTDGLAPYEQYF.

V gene TRBV6-5 combines with J gene TRBJ1-1; D gene unclear. Germline V CDR1 and CDR2: MNHEY, SVGAGI. The CDR3 is made up of 13 amino acids. The ends were cut back, 8 bases at V and 1 base at J, with 11 bases in the middle. This chain's CDR3 is CASHSTQNTEAFF. CDR3 bases: TGTGCCAGCCACAGTACTCAGAACACTGAAGCTTTCTTT.

The chain joins TRBV5-4 to TRBJ2-5; 10 bases agree with TRBD1. This CDR3 has 15 amino acids. J lost 5 bases, V lost 1 base, and 5 bases had no gene match. Germline-derived CDR1 and CDR2 are SGHNT and YYREEE (reference sequence). For the CDR3, the DNA is TGTGCCAGCAGCTTGACGGGACAGGGGAGGGAGACCCAGTACTTC. Protein sequence: CASSLTGQGRETQYF.

In this sample, this clone turned up a few times. The J gene is TRBJ2-3, the V gene TRBV2; 14 bases are a match to TRBD2. Unmatched junction bases numbered 13, after V lost 8 bases and J lost 3 bases. There are 18 residues in the CDR3. Germline V gene lookup returns CDR1 SNHLY and CDR2 FYNNEI. The CDR3 nucleotides read TGTGCCAGCCACGGCACTCAAGGACTAGCGGGAGGAACAGATACGCAGTATTTT. Translated, it gives CASHGTQGLAGGTDTQYF. The whole variable domain, remainder taken from reference TRBV2 and TRBJ2-3, is EPEVTQTPSHQVTQMGQEVILRCVPISNHLYFYWYRQILGQKVEFLVSFYNNEISEKSEIFDDQFSVERPDGSNFTLKIRSTKLEDSAMYFCASHGTQGLAGGTDTQYFGPGTRLTVL.

The chain uses TRBV11-2 and TRBJ2-7, with D possibly TRBD1 on 5 matching bases. The CDR3 contains 19 residues. Trimming removed 0 bases at V and 0 bases at J, with 21 bases between. Germline lookup yields CDR1 SGHAT and CDR2 FQNNGV. This CDR3 reads CASSLDGFGRVGLSYEQYF. The CDR3 bases are TGTGCCAGCAGCTTAGATGGGTTCGGCAGGGTCGGCCTCTCCTACGAGCAGTACTTC.

The J gene is TRBJ2-7, the V gene TRBV9; 7 bases are shared with TRBD1. CDR3 size: 14 residues. CDR1 and CDR2 from the germline V gene are SGDLS and YYNGEE. V lost 1 base and J lost 7; bases outside the gene matches: 8. CDR3 residues: CASSVSRTGQEQYF. DNA for the CDR3: TGTGCCAGCAGCGTATCCCGGACAGGACAAGAGCAGTACTTC.

CDR3 loop: CASRTGESQPQHF. The CDR3 nucleotides read TGTGCCAGCAGGACAGGGGAAAGCCAGCCCCAGCATTTT. The chain uses TRBV2 and TRBJ1-5; TRBD1 matches at 8 bases. CDR1 is SNHLY and CDR2 is FYNNEI in the germline V gene. Germline trimming cut 6 bases from V and 7 bases from J; bases unmatched to any gene: 5. The CDR3 contains 13 residues. Variable domain in full (rest from reference TRBV2 and TRBJ1-5): EPEVTQTPSHQVTQMGQEVILRCVPISNHLYFYWYRQILGQKVEFLVSFYNNEISEKSEIFDDQFSVERPDGSNFTLKIRSTKLEDSAMYFCASRTGESQPQHFGDGTRLSIL.